Presented here are 9 T cell receptor beta chains from one specimen sequenced in a study of blood T cells in healthy people across ages. A second roughly 6 to 12 cycle PCR used barcoded and J-beta primers. TCRdb recomputed calls from the 5' RACE reads with MiXCR, one row per CDR3 protein. The table includes roughly 800,000 distinct CDR3 sequences, about a quarter detected once. This sample also belongs to another study, concerning T cells of mothers and their children.

The sequenced material came from blood. These receptors all stem from a boy between 10 and 17 years old in good health.

This clonotype was seen many times. This chain links TRBV28 with TRBJ2-4, with D perhaps matching TRBD1 (5 bases). Germline V lookup: CDR1 MDHEN, CDR2 SYDVKM. Trimming stripped 3 bases from V and 7 bases from J, with 10 bases between. This CDR3 spans 13 amino acids. The CDR3 region has the DNA TGTGCCAGCAGTTTGGAAGGGGCGAACATTCAGTACTTC. Its protein product is CASSLEGANIQYF.

The gene calls are TRBV5-1 and TRBJ1-1; no definite D call. Trimming left V 0 bases short and J 4 bases short, with 10 bases between. CDR3 length: 14 residues. CDR1 and CDR2 (germline): SGHRS, YFSETQ. The CDR3 reads CASSLEMVSTEAFF. CDR3 nucleotide sequence: TGCGCCAGCAGCTTGGAGATGGTGAGCACTGAAGCTTTCTTT.

Only a few counts were recorded for this clonotype. The V and J genes are TRBV20-1 and TRBJ2-7; D ambiguous. The length of the CDR3 is 13 residues. V shed 2 bases and J shed 7 bases, with 15 bases lying between them. CDR1 is DFQATT and CDR2 is SNEGSKA in the germline V gene (reference sequence). The CDR3 DNA sequence: TGCAGTGCTAGAACTCCAACCGGTCGAGAGCAGTACTTC. Its translation is CSARTPTGREQYF.

V and J are TRBV3-1 and TRBJ2-6; TRBD1 matches 9 bases. Germline V lookup: CDR1 LGHDT, CDR2 YNNKEL (reference sequence). Trimming removed 6 bases from V and 2 bases from J; junction bases left unmatched: 11. This CDR3 spans 18 amino acids. CDR3 in amino acids: CASSRWGTGPTGANVLTF. In DNA form, the CDR3 reads TGTGCCAGCAGTCGGTGGGGGACAGGGCCCACTGGGGCCAACGTCCTGACTTTC. The whole variable domain, remainder taken from reference TRBV3-1 and TRBJ2-6, is DTAVSQTPKYLVTQMGNDKSIKCEQNLGHDTMYWYKQDSKKFLKIMFSYNNKELIINETVPNRFSPKSPDKAHLNLHINSLELGDSAVYFCASSRWGTGPTGANVLTFGAGSRLTVL.

The rearrangement links TRBV5-4 to TRBJ2-5; D assignment may be TRBD1 or TRBD2 (6 bases each). Judging by the DNA end, TRBJ2-1 fits better; the J call may be wrong. In germline, CDR1 is SGHNT, CDR2 YYREEE (reference sequence). This CDR3 is built from 14 residues. For the CDR3, the DNA is TGTGCCAGCAGCGGGTCGCGGGACAACGGTGAGCAGTTCTTC. This translates into CASSGSRDNGEQFF.

This clonotype occurred many times. The CDR3 spells CASSSGQGGGYTF. The CDR3, as DNA: TGTGCCAGCAGCAGCGGACAGGGGGGCGGCTACACCTTC. The rearrangement uses TRBV7-3 and TRBJ1-2; 10 positions agree with TRBD1. Germline trimming cut 5 bases from V and 8 bases from J; bases unmatched to any gene: 5. CDR1 is SGHTA, CDR2 FQGTGA, per germline. The CDR3 spans 13 residues.

This clonotype was recorded a few times. At one of its ends the junction is not consistent with the germline gene, which may arise from a read error. The rearrangement joins TRBV7-2 to TRBJ2-7; no reliable D call. This CDR3 region has 14 residues. Germline CDR1 and CDR2: SGHTA and FQGNSA. The CDR3 DNA reads as TGTGCCAGCAACTTAGTAGTGGACTCCTACGAGCAGTACTTC. Its protein product is CASNLVVDSYEQYF.

A word on this clonotype: A junction end diverges from the germline sequence, so it may reflect a read error. V is TRBV7-3 and J is TRBJ1-1, with 9 bases identical to TRBD1. Germline CDR1 SGHTA, CDR2 FQGTGA. CDR3 size: 17 residues. The CDR3: CASSLTWDRVTNTEAFF. The CDR3 DNA reads as TGCGCCAGCAGCTTAACGTGGGACAGGGTAACGAACACTGAAGCTTTCTTT. The entire variable domain, with the rest obtained from reference TRBV7-3 and TRBJ1-1, is as follows: GAGVSQTPSNKVTEKGKYVELRCDPISGHTALYWYRQSLGQGPEFLIYFQGTGAADDSGLPNDRFFAVRPEGSVSTLKIQRTERGDSAVYLCASSLTWDRVTNTEAFFGQGTRLTVV.

The chain is built from TRBV29-1 and TRBJ2-5, with D possibly matching TRBD2 (5 bases). The CDR3 is 15 residues long. In germline, CDR1 is SQVTM, CDR2 ANQGSEA. V lost 0 bases, J lost 1 base, and 12 bases lay in between. In DNA form, the CDR3 reads TGCAGCGTTGAAGAATATTGGGAGACCCAAGAGACCCAGTACTTC. The encoded protein is CSVEEYWETQETQYF. Full variable domain (rest looked up from reference TRBV29-1 and TRBJ2-5): SAVISQKPSRDICQRGTSLTIQCQVDSQVTMMFWYRQQPGQSLTLIATANQGSEATYESGFVIDKFPISRPNLTFSTLTVSNMSPEDSSIYLCSVEEYWETQETQYFGPGTRLLVL.